The 5 T cell receptor beta chains below were found in one sample sequenced in a study of shared clonotypes between healthy human individuals. Only in-frame clones appear in the TCRdb table, and some are missing; sequencing was by immunoSEQ multiplex PCR. This sample has around 2,000,000 clones; approximately 95% occur once, and the top ten carry around 1.2%. Naive CD8 populations comprised CD45RO-negative cells positively selected for CCR7, excluding terminally differentiated effector memory CD45RA+ cells. The sequencing sample was made of naive CD8+ T cells sorted from blood. These receptors all come from a man aged 18 to 35 in good health.

On this clone itself: Other DNA sequences of this sample code for an identical CDR3. This rearrangement joins TRBV27 to TRBJ2-7; 9 bases align to TRBD1. The junction had 4 bases not matched to a gene; V was cut back by 3 bases and J by 4 bases. The CDR3 extends over 14 amino acids. Germline-derived CDR1 and CDR2 are MNHEY and SMNVEV (reference sequence). The DNA of the CDR3 is TGTGCCAGCAGTTTCACGGGACAGGGTTACGAGCAGTACTTC. Amino acid sequence: CASSFTGQGYEQYF.

This clone is a singleton in its sample. The chain recombines TRBV10-2 with TRBJ1-3; possibly TRBD1 for D (6 bases). Trimming took 2 bases from V and 0 from J, leaving 8 bases between them. The germline CDR1 and CDR2 sequences are WSHSY and SAAADI. The CDR3 loop spans 15 amino acids. CDR3 sequence reads: CASSERTVSGNTIYF. The CDR3 region has the DNA TGCGCCAGCAGTGAGCGGACAGTCTCTGGAAACACCATATATTTT.

The chain couples TRBV7-9 to TRBJ1-3; D not certain. Trimming took off 1 base at V and 8 bases at J, with 6 bases between the two ends. The CDR3 covers 12 residues. Germline V gene data show CDR1 as SEHNR and CDR2 as FQNEAQ (reference sequence). This CDR3 reads CASSLEADTIYF. In DNA form, the CDR3 reads TGTGCCAGCAGCTTAGAGGCGGACACCATATATTTT.

This sequence joins TRBV2 and TRBJ1-6; weak D call: TRBD1 (6 bases). The CDR3 consists of 15 residues. The germline V gene encodes CDR1 SNHLY and CDR2 FYNNEI. V lost 8 bases, J lost 3 bases, and 14 bases lay in between. This chain's CDR3 is CASENDRSYNSPLHF. Here the CDR3 DNA reads TGTGCCAGCGAGAACGACAGGAGCTATAATTCACCCCTCCACTTT.

This sequence joins TRBV30 and TRBJ1-1; D gene uncertain. Germline CDR1 reads GTSNPN; CDR2 reads SVGIG (reference sequence). Between the trimmed V and J ends, which lost 3 bases and 2 bases, there was a span of 7 bases. The CDR3 has 12 amino acids. The CDR3 DNA sequence: TGTGCCTGGAGAGACCTAAACACTGAAGCTTTCTTT. Encoded protein: CAWRDLNTEAFF.